This passage covers 21 T cell receptor beta chains from one sample sequenced in a study of OX40 agonist ivuxolimab in advanced cancers. Method: immunoSEQ multiplex PCR; TCRdb's copy keeps in-frame clones and lacks some. This repertoire shows about 86,000 clones, about 89% found once; its top ten account for roughly 9.4%. This specimen consisted of CD4+ or CD8+ T cells sorted from blood, obtained in a trial of the OX40 agonist ivuxolimab. Receptors originate from an adult with an advanced solid tumor such as melanoma, head and neck, liver or kidney cancer.

This clone was seen a single time. The CDR3 DNA reads TGTGCCAGCATAAGCACAGATACGCAGTATTTT. It is translated as CASISTDTQYF. The rearrangement joins TRBV27 to TRBJ2-3; D not certain. Per germline, CDR1 MNHEY and CDR2 SMNVEV (reference sequence). With 7 bases removed from V and 0 bases from J, the gap between germline ends came to 2 bases. This CDR3 spans 11 amino acids.

V and J are TRBV27 and TRBJ2-7, with D perhaps assigned TRBD1 or TRBD2 (7 bases each). V lost 2 bases and J lost 5, with 19 bases in between. CDR3 length: 16 amino acids. Germline V gives CDR1 MNHEY, CDR2 SMNVEV (reference sequence). The chain's CDR3 is CASSLLGGGARHEQYF. CDR3 coding DNA: TGTGCCAGCAGTTTACTGGGAGGGGGCGCCCGGCACGAGCAGTACTTC.

The V call is TRBV11-2, the J call TRBJ2-2, with TRBD2 matching 15 bases. Per germline, CDR1 SGHAT and CDR2 FQNNGV. This CDR3 comprises 18 residues. The V segment lost 6 bases and the J segment 3 bases; nucleotides outside the gene matches: 8. Here the CDR3 reads CASSRTSGRARDTGELFF. The DNA of the CDR3 is TGTGCCAGCAGTAGGACTAGCGGGAGGGCCAGGGACACCGGGGAGCTGTTTTTT. The full variable domain, its missing parts supplied by reference TRBV11-2 and TRBJ2-2, is EAGVAQSPRYKIIEKRQSVAFWCNPISGHATLYWYQQILGQGPKLLIQFQNNGVVDDSQLPKDRFSAERLKGVDSTLKIQPAKLEDSAVYLCASSRTSGRARDTGELFFGEGSRLTVL.

The rearrangement links TRBV7-8 to TRBJ2-5, with unresolved D. Gene TRBJ2-7 matches the end of the DNA better, so the J call may be wrong. CDR3 length equals 12 residues. Germline V CDR1 and CDR2: SGHVS, FQNEAQ. The chain's CDR3 is CASSLALGEQYF. The CDR3 DNA sequence: TGTGCCAGCAGCTTAGCTTTGGGCGAGCAGTACTTC.

The table lists this clone with a few counts. This sequence joins TRBV10-2 and TRBJ2-3; D call uncertain. This CDR3 is 14 amino acids long. V was shortened by 8 bases and J by 3 bases, with 15 bases between the two germline ends. Per the germline V gene, CDR1 is WSHSY and CDR2 is SAAADI. This CDR3 reads CASSRSHRTDTQYF. The DNA of the CDR3 is TGCGCCAGCTCAAGGAGTCACCGAACAGATACGCAGTATTTT.

V usage is TRBV13 and J usage is TRBJ1-1; D not certain. In germline, CDR1 is PRHDT, CDR2 FYEKMQ (reference sequence). The V and J ends lost 5 bases and 0 bases respectively, with 13 bases between them. This CDR3 has 15 amino acids. CDR3 coding DNA: TGTGCCAGCAGCGAGGCCCTTTCGATGAACACTGAAGCTTTCTTT. Its protein is CASSEALSMNTEAFF.

J is TRBJ2-2 and V is TRBV27; D not certain. The germline gives CDR1 MNHEY, CDR2 SMNVEV (reference sequence). V was clipped by 2 bases and J by 6 bases, with 4 bases between them. The CDR3 sequence is 12 residues long. The CDR3 DNA reads TGTGCCAGCAGTTTAGGTCCCGGGGAGCTGTTTTTT. It encodes CASSLGPGELFF.

The rearrangement uses TRBV5-1 and TRBJ1-5, with 7 bases aligning to TRBD1. Germline V gene lookup returns CDR1 SGHRS and CDR2 YFSETQ. This CDR3 region has 18 residues. V trimming: 3 bases; J trimming: 0 bases; junction bases outside the gene matches: 12. In DNA, the CDR3 is TGCGCCAGCAGCTCTCGACAGGGCACGGACTATAGCAATCAGCCCCAGCATTTT. It yields the protein CASSSRQGTDYSNQPQHF.

This clone was seen a single time. V and J are TRBV9 and TRBJ2-5, with D possibly matching TRBD2 (5 bases). In germline, CDR1 is SGDLS, CDR2 YYNGEE. V was trimmed by 3 bases and J by 3 bases, leaving 9 bases between them. The CDR3 consists of 13 residues. CDR3 nucleotides: TGTGCCAGCAGCGAGGAGGTAAAAGAGACCCAGTACTTC. Translating gives CASSEEVKETQYF.

The chain carries TRBV6-1 and TRBJ2-7; a possible D gene is TRBD1 (6 bases). This CDR3 comprises 16 residues. Between the trimmed V and J ends, which lost 1 base and 1 base, there was a span of 14 bases. Germline values: CDR1 MNHNS, CDR2 SASEGT. The DNA of the CDR3 is TGTGCCAGCAGTGAAGTTTCGGGACACCCTTCCTACGAGCAGTACTTC. Protein: CASSEVSGHPSYEQYF.

The chain is built from TRBV4-1 and TRBJ2-7; D might be TRBD2 (6 bases). CDR1 MGHRA and CDR2 YSYEKL come from the germline V gene. The CDR3 is made up of 14 amino acids. Trimming took off 1 base at V and 3 bases at J, with 10 bases between the two ends. This chain's CDR3 is CASSQVEGLYEQYF. The CDR3 DNA reads TGCGCCAGCAGCCAAGTTGAGGGACTCTACGAGCAGTACTTC.

V is TRBV27 and J is TRBJ2-7; D ambiguous. CDR1 and CDR2 from the germline V gene are MNHEY and SMNVEV (reference sequence). Trimming shortened V by 3 bases and J by 3 bases, and 9 bases separated the two germline ends. This CDR3 spans 13 amino acids. CDR3 DNA: TGTGCCAGCAGTTTTAAACCGAACTACGAGCAGTACTTC. Its translation is CASSFKPNYEQYF.

This CDR3 is CASSLTAGREAFF. DNA for the CDR3: TGTGCCAGCAGCTTAACCGCGGGACGTGAAGCTTTCTTT. The chain couples TRBV7-3 to TRBJ1-1; a weak D match, TRBD1 (5 bases). Germline V gives CDR1 SGHTA, CDR2 FQGTGA. V was shortened by 0 bases and J by 7 bases, with 9 bases between the two germline ends. The CDR3 totals 13 residues.

J is TRBJ2-7 and V is TRBV2; D ambiguous. The CDR3 covers 11 residues. Trimming stripped 10 bases from V and 3 bases from J, with 10 bases between. Germline V gene data show CDR1 as SNHLY and CDR2 as FYNNEI. The CDR3 nucleotides are TGTGCCATCCGAATAAACTACGAGCAGTACTTC. Its protein product is CAIRINYEQYF.

The chain couples TRBV4-1 to TRBJ2-2; the D is unclear. The CDR3 is 12 residues long. Per the germline V gene, CDR1 is MGHRA and CDR2 is YSYEKL. V was cut by 0 bases and J by 9 bases, with 5 bases left in between. Written as DNA, the CDR3 is TGCGCCAGCAGCCAAGATGCCCGGGAGCTGTTTTTT. Its protein product is CASSQDARELFF.

The chain has TRBV12-1 and TRBJ1-1; TRBD1, the table's D call, lacks a check against the DNA. TRBV12-1 is a listed pseudogene. The CDR3 runs to 16 residues. The CDR3 DNA reads as TGTGCCAGCAGCCCACCGAAGTGGGACAGGAGGACTGAAGCTTTCTTT. It yields the protein CASSPPKWDRRTEAFF.

CDR3 in DNA: TGCGCCAGCACCCCCGAGAGGGAGCAAGAGACCCAGTACTTC. Protein sequence: CASTPEREQETQYF. The genes are TRBV5-1 and TRBJ2-5, with D perhaps TRBD2 (5 bases). The V end was cut by 6 bases, the J end by 2 bases, with 14 bases between. Germline loops: CDR1 SGHRS, CDR2 YFSETQ. The CDR3 runs 14 residues.

This chain uses TRBV14 with TRBJ1-2, with 7 bases lining up with TRBD1. The CDR3 has 15 amino acids. Germline V lookup: CDR1 SGHDN, CDR2 FVKESK. Losses at the gene ends were 4 bases for V and 1 base for J; bases not matched to a gene: 6. The CDR3 reads CASSPTGSLNYGYTF. The DNA for the CDR3 is TGTGCCAGCAGCCCGACAGGGAGTCTTAACTATGGCTACACCTTC.

The chain joins TRBV2 to TRBJ2-7; D uncertain. V lost 4 bases to trimming and J lost 2 bases, with 6 bases between them. The CDR3 loop spans 12 amino acids. Germline V gene sequence: CDR1 SNHLY, CDR2 FYNNEI. Here the CDR3 reads CASSVAAYEQYF. CDR3 DNA sequence: TGTGCCAGCAGTGTTGCCGCCTACGAGCAGTACTTC.

V and J are TRBV4-1 and TRBJ2-1; TRBD2 matches 9 bases. V was clipped by 0 bases and J by 8 bases; unmatched bases: 11. There are 17 residues in the CDR3. CDR1 is MGHRA, CDR2 YSYEKL, per germline. The chain's CDR3 is CASSQEYPGTSFYEQFF. The CDR3 bases are TGCGCCAGCAGCCAAGAATACCCTGGGACTAGCTTCTATGAGCAGTTCTTC.

Only a few counts were recorded for this clone. The V and J genes are TRBV7-2 and TRBJ2-5, with 13 bases identical to TRBD2. The germline V gene encodes CDR1 SGHTA and CDR2 FQGNSA. There are 18 residues in the CDR3. V was clipped by 5 bases and J by 1 base; unmatched bases: 10. For the CDR3, the DNA is TGTGCCAGCAGCCTGGGGACTAGCGGGATTAGGGTCCAAGAGACCCAGTACTTC. Amino acid sequence: CASSLGTSGIRVQETQYF.